The 10 T cell receptor beta chains below all came from one sample that was sequenced in a study of Ad26.COV2.S vaccination and SARS-CoV-2 variants. Regarding treatment: some 20 received Ad26.COV2.S at low or high dose, single or two shots; roughly five received placebo; per-sample allocation not given. The samples were gathered on day 63 after the first injection of vaccine or placebo. Sequenced by immunoSEQ multiplex PCR; TCRdb stores in-frame clones only, minus some. Of about 420,000 clones in the sample, approximately 90% were seen once. The sample here was peripheral blood, taken in a trial of Ad26.COV2.S vaccine versus placebo. These receptor sequences come from a person aged 18-65 years who received the Ad26.COV2.S COVID-19 vaccine or a placebo.

The chain carries TRBV11-2 and TRBJ1-2, with no clear D. V was clipped by 1 base and J by 0 bases, with 6 bases between them. The CDR3 sequence is 14 residues long. Germline CDR1 and CDR2: SGHAT and FQNNGV. The CDR3 loop is CASSLAASNYGYTF. In DNA, the CDR3 is TGTGCCAGCAGCTTAGCAGCGTCTAACTATGGCTACACCTTC.

The V call is TRBV11-2, the J call TRBJ2-3; D perhaps matches TRBD1 (6 bases). With 4 bases removed from V and 1 base from J, the gap between germline ends came to 18 bases. Germline CDR1 is SGHAT and CDR2 is FQNNGV. The CDR3 loop spans 17 amino acids. DNA for the CDR3: TGTGCCAGCAGCTGGGGTTACAGGGTAATCGGCACAGATACGCAGTATTTT. Residues: CASSWGYRVIGTDTQYF.

This chain uses TRBV28 with TRBJ2-7, with TRBD1 matching 11 bases. Germline V gives CDR1 MDHEN, CDR2 SYDVKM. The CDR3 is made up of 15 amino acids. Unmatched junction bases numbered 3, after V lost 2 bases and J lost 3 bases. The CDR3 protein is CASSLVGTGGYEQYF. The CDR3 DNA sequence: TGTGCCAGCAGTTTAGTTGGGACAGGGGGCTACGAGCAGTACTTC.

The V and J genes are TRBV25-1 and TRBJ1-2; 11 nucleotides agree with TRBD1. This CDR3 comprises 14 residues. Germline CDR1 MGHDK, CDR2 SYGVNS. Trimming took 5 bases from V and 4 from J; bases not matched to a gene: 3. The CDR3 coding sequence is TGTGCCAGCAGTTCCGGGACAGGGGGCTATGGCTACACCTTC. This gives the protein CASSSGTGGYGYTF.

This sequence joins TRBV3-1 (or the pseudogene TRBV3-2) and TRBJ2-5; D may be TRBD2 (6 bases). This CDR3 contains 14 residues. V lost 2 bases to trimming and J lost 2 bases, with 9 bases between them. Germline loops: CDR1 LGHDT, CDR2 YNNKEL (reference sequence). This CDR3 is CASSQWDSQETQYF. CDR3 bases: TGTGCCAGCAGCCAATGGGACTCTCAAGAGACCCAGTACTTC.

This chain uses TRBV27 with TRBJ2-7; the D gene is possibly TRBD2 (6 bases). The CDR3 covers 17 residues. V lost 2 bases, J lost 2 bases, and 19 bases lay in between. Germline V CDR1 and CDR2: MNHEY, SMNVEV (reference sequence). The CDR3 DNA reads TGTGCCAGCAGTTTAGCCGGAACTTCGGGAGCCCCCTACGAGCAGTACTTC. This encodes CASSLAGTSGAPYEQYF.

This clone was recorded only once. V and J are TRBV11-3 and TRBJ2-2; perhaps TRBD2 as D (5 bases). V lost 1 base, J lost 2 bases, and 8 bases lay in between. This CDR3 contains 15 residues. Germline values: CDR1 SGHNT, CDR2 YENEEA. CDR3 sequence (DNA): TGTGCCAGCAGCTTAGGAGGGAGAAACACCGGGGAGCTGTTTTTT. It encodes CASSLGGRNTGELFF. Complete variable domain (other parts from reference TRBV11-3 and TRBJ2-2): EAGVVQSPRYKIIEKKQPVAFWCNPISGHNTLYWYLQNLGQGPELLIRYENEEAVDDSQLPKDRFSAERLKGVDSTLKIQPAELGDSAVYLCASSLGGRNTGELFFGEGSRLTVL.

The chain combines TRBV11-2 with TRBJ1-3; D possibly corresponds to TRBD1 (5 bases). Germline V lookup: CDR1 SGHAT, CDR2 FQNNGV. This CDR3 is built from 17 residues. V lost 1 base, J lost 3 bases, and 16 bases lay in between. In nucleotides, the CDR3 is TGTGCCAGCAGCTTAGTTTCGCAGGGAAGGAGTGGAAACACCATATATTTT. Encoded protein: CASSLVSQGRSGNTIYF.

In the case of this clone: Other DNA sequences from this sample encode an identical CDR3 as well. The chain links TRBV12-3 or TRBV12-4 to TRBJ2-7; no reliable D call. The CDR3 consists of 12 residues. Trimming removed 3 bases from V and 3 bases from J, with 6 bases in between. The chain's CDR3 is CASSLSNYEQYF. The DNA of the CDR3 is TGTGCCAGCAGTTTGTCAAACTACGAGCAGTACTTC.

The chain employs TRBV15 and TRBJ2-2; 9 positions agree with TRBD2. V lost 8 bases to trimming and J lost 2 bases; unmatched junction nucleotides: 12. Germline CDR1 reads LNHNV; CDR2 reads YYDKDF (reference sequence). The CDR3 length is 17 residues. CDR3 DNA: TGTGCCACCTCCTGGTTGGGCGGGGGGGGAAACACCGGGGAGCTGTTTTTT. Its translation is CATSWLGGGGNTGELFF.